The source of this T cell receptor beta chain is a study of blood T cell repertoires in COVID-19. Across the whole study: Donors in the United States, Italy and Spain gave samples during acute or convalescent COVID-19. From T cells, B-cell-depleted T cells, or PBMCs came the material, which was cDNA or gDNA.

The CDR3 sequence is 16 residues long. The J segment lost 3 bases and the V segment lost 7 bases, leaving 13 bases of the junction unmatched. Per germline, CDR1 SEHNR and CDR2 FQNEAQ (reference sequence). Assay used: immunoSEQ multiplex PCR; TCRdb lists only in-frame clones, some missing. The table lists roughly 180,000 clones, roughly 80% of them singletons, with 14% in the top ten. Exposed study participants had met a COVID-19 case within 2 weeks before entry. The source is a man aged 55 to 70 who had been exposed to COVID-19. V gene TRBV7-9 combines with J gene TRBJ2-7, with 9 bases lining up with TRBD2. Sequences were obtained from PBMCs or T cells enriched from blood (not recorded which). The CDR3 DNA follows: TGTGCCAGCACCCCCCCTCGGCTAGCGGGGCACTACGAGCAGTACTTC. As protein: CASTPPRLAGHYEQYF. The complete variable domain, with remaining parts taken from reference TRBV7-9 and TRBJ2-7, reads DTGVSQNPRHKITKRGQNVTFRCDPISEHNRLYWYRQTLGQGPEFLTYFQNEAQLEKSRLLSDRFSAERPKGSFSTLEIQRTEQGDSAMYLCASTPPRLAGHYEQYFGPGTRLTVT.